The clone carrying this T cell receptor (beta chain) has a count of ten or more. CDR1 and CDR2 from the germline V gene are SGHRS and YFSETQ. CDR3 length: 15 amino acids. Trimming pared 0 bases from V and 0 bases from J, leaving 7 bases between. This sample was taken from a study of blood T cells in healthy people across ages. With a J-beta primer mix and a sample-barcoded 5' primer, a second PCR ran about 6 to 11 cycles. TCRdb re-derived calls from the 5' RACE reads in MiXCR, one entry per CDR3 protein. The sample lists 600,000 to 800,000 distinct CDR3 sequences; 40% to 65% were seen once. The chain recombines TRBV5-1 with TRBJ2-1; D is possibly TRBD2 (5 bases). Sequencing used blood. The sequence derives from a woman aged 80 or older in good health. The CDR3 reads CASSLAGSSYNEQFF. In nucleotides, the CDR3 is TGCGCCAGCAGCTTGGCGGGGAGCTCCTACAATGAGCAGTTCTTC.